These 4 T cell receptor beta chains were all obtained from the same sample, sequenced in a study of cytomegalovirus exposure and HLA in healthy donors. With 60 Vbeta and 13 Jbeta primers, the PCR was carried out. Assay: immunoSEQ multiplex PCR; the TCRdb copy retains only in-frame clones and omits some. The repertoire holds 90,000 to 120,000 clones, with 73% as singletons. Source material: PBMCs. These receptors originate from a man under 40 in good health and CMV-seronegative.

The chain couples TRBV2 to TRBJ2-4, with D uncertain. The V gene's germline CDR1 is SNHLY and CDR2 FYNNEI. V was pared by 1 base and J by 1 base, with 8 bases between. This CDR3 has 15 amino acids. The CDR3, as DNA: TGTGCCAGCAGTGAAGAGAGGCTTGCCAAAAACATTCAGTACTTC. Translating gives CASSEERLAKNIQYF.

The rearrangement uses TRBV9 and TRBJ2-2; 9 bases agree with TRBD2. The CDR3 sequence is 16 residues long. Germline V lookup: CDR1 SGDLS, CDR2 YYNGEE. V gave up 4 bases and J gave up 6 bases; unmatched junction bases: 10. CDR3 in DNA: TGTGCCAGCAGCCTGGGGTCGACTAGCGGCGCCGGGGAGCTGTTTTTT. Translating gives CASSLGSTSGAGELFF.

This chain joins TRBV9 and TRBJ2-7; 7 nucleotides agree with TRBD2. The V gene's germline CDR1 is SGDLS and CDR2 YYNGEE. J was trimmed by 2 bases and V by 3 bases; bases with no gene match: 5. The CDR3 spans 14 residues. Written as DNA, the CDR3 is TGTGCCAGCAGCGCGGGGAGGGCCGCCTACGAGCAGTACTTC. This gives the protein CASSAGRAAYEQYF.

This chain joins TRBV7-2 and TRBJ1-3; D is perhaps TRBD1 (5 bases). The ends were cut back, 5 bases at V and 4 bases at J, with 12 bases in the middle. The germline CDR1 and CDR2 sequences are SGHTA and FQGNSA. The CDR3 runs 14 residues. In nucleotides, the CDR3 is TGTGCCAGCAGCCCCCAGGGATCAGGAAACACCATATATTTT. Its translation: CASSPQGSGNTIYF.